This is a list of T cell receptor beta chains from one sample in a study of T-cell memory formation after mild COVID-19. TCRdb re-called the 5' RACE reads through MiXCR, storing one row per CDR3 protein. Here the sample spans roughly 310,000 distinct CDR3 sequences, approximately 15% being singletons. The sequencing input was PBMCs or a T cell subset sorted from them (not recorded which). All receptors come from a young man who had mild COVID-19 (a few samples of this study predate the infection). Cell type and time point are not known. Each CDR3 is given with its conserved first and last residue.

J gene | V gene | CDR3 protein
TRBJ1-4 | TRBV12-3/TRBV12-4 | CASSSPAGGEKLFF
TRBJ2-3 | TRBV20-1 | CSASGLGADTQYF
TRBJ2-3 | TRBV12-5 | CASGLPTGPTQYF
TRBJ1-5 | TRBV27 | CASSPTGTGGFGQPQHF
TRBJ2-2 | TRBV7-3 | CASSFPGTGTGELFF
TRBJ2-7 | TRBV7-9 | CASSPITGVRDEQYF
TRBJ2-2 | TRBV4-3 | CASSQDGGRAGELFF
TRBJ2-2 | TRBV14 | CASSQVSTGELFF
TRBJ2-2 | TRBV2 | CASSVGVRELFF
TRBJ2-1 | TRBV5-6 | CASSANLRDNYEQFF
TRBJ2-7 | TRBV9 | CASSKDPNGALDEQYF
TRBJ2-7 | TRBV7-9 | CASSAGLPYEQYF
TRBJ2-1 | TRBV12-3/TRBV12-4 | CASRERWTTDNEQFF
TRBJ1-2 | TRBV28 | CASTPVGGGYGYTF
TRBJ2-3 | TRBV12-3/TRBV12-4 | CASSSVAGGTDTQYF
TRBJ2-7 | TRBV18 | CASSLTRDSYEQYF
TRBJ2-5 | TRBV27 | CASSLSRARGEETQYF
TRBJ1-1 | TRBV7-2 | CASSTRQGEVEAFF
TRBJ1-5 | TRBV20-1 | CSASFSGQELNQPQHF
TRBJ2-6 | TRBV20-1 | CSARDGGGPGANVLTF
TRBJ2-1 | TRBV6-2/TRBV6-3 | CASSFGPLRRSEQFF
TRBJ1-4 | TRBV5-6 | CASSPPDGATNEKLFF